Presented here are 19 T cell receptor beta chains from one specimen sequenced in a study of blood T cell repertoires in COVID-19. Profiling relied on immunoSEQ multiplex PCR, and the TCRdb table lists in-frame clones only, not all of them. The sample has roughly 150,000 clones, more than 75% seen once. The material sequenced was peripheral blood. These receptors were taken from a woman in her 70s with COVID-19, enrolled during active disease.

The CDR3 nucleotides are TGTGCCAGTAGTATGCGACAGGTGGGGGTCCTAGGCAATGAGCAGTTCTTC. Residues: CASSMRQVGVLGNEQFF. This chain links TRBV19 with TRBJ2-1, with D possibly TRBD1 on 6 matching bases. This CDR3 has 17 amino acids. Germline V gene lookup returns CDR1 LNHDA and CDR2 SQIVND (reference sequence). Trimming took 3 bases from V and 6 from J, leaving 21 bases between them. Together with reference TRBV19 and TRBJ2-1, the CDR3 gives the full variable domain: DGGITQSPKYLFRKEGQNVTLSCEQNLNHDAMYWYRQDPGQGLRLIYYSQIVNDFQKGDIAEGYSVSREKKESFPLTVTSAQKNPTAFYLCASSMRQVGVLGNEQFFGPGTRLTVL.

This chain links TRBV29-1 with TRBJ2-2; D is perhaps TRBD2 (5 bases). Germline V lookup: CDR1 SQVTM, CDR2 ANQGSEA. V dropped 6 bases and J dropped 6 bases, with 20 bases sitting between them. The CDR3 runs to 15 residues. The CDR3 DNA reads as TGCAGCGTAAGAATACAGTCCAGCGGCGCCGGGGAGCTGTTTTTT. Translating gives CSVRIQSSGAGELFF.

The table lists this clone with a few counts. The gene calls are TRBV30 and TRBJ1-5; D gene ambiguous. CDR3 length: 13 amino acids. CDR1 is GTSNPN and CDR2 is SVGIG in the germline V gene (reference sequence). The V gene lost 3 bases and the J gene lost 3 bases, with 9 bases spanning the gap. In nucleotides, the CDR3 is TGTGCCTGGAGCGGGGAGCCCAATCAGCCCCAGCATTTT. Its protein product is CAWSGEPNQPQHF.

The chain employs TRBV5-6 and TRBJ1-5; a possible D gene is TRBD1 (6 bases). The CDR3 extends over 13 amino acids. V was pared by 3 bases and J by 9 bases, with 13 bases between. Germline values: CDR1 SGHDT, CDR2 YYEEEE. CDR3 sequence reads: CASSWTAAGPQHF. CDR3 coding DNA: TGTGCCAGCAGCTGGACAGCCGCAGGGCCCCAGCATTTT. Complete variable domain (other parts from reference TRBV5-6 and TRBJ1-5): DAGVTQSPTHLIKTRGQQVTLRCSPKSGHDTVSWYQQALGQGPQFIFQYYEEEERQRGNFPDRFSGHQFPNYSSELNVNALLLGDSALYLCASSWTAAGPQHFGDGTRLSIL.

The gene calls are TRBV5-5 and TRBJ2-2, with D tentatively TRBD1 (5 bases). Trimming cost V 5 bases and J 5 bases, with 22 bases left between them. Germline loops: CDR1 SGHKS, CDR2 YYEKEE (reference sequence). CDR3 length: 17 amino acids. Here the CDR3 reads CASSSVQGSVRTGELFF. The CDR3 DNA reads TGTGCCAGCAGTTCCGTGCAGGGATCCGTGCGAACCGGGGAGCTGTTTTTT.

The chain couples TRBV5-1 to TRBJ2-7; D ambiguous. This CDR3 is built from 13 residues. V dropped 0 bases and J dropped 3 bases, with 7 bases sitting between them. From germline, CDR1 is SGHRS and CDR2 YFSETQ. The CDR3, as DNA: TGCGCCAGCAGCTTGGGAGGTGGCTACGAGCAGTACTTC. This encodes CASSLGGGYEQYF.

The CDR3 bases are TGCGCCAGCAGAATTTTAGAGGATGAAAAACTGTTTTTT. Amino acids: CASRILEDEKLFF. The genes are TRBV5-1 and TRBJ1-4, with D unclear. This CDR3 region has 13 residues. Trimming took 5 bases from V and 6 from J, leaving 11 bases between them. Germline-derived CDR1 and CDR2 are SGHRS and YFSETQ.

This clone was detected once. The CDR3 sequence is CASSLGGGGRGNTIYF. CDR3 nucleotide sequence: TGTGCCAGCAGCCTAGGGGGGGGAGGCAGAGGAAACACCATATATTTT. The chain is built from TRBV7-2 and TRBJ1-3, with a possible D match to TRBD1 (6 bases). Trimming removed 5 bases from V and 4 bases from J, with 18 bases in between. The CDR3 is 16 residues long. Germline V gene sequence: CDR1 SGHTA, CDR2 FQGNSA.

CDR3 residues: CASRRTSSADTQYF. The CDR3 DNA sequence: TGTGCCAGCAGGAGGACTAGCAGCGCAGATACGCAGTATTTT. The genes are TRBV7-2 and TRBJ2-3; 8 nucleotides agree with TRBD2. The CDR3 has 14 residues. CDR1 and CDR2 (germline): SGHTA, FQGNSA. J was trimmed by 4 bases and V by 6 bases; bases with no gene match: 6.

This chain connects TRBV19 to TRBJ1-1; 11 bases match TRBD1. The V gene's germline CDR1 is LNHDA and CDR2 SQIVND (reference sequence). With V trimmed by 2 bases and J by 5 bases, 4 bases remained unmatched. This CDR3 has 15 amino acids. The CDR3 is CASSIKGQGVTEAFF. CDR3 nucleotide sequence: TGTGCCAGTAGTATAAAGGGACAGGGGGTTACTGAAGCTTTCTTT.

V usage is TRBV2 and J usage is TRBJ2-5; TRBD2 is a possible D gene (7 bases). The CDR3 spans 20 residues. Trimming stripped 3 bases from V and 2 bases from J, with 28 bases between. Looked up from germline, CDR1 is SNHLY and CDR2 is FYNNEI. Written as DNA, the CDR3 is TGTGCCAGCAGTGATTTTGGGGGGGGCCGGAGGGGAAGTATTCAAGAGACCCAGTACTTC. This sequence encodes CASSDFGGGRRGSIQETQYF.

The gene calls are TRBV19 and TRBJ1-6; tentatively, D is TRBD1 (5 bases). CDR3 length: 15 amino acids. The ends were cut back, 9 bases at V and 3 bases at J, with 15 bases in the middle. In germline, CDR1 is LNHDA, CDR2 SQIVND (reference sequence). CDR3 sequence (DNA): TGTGCCAGCCTCGCTGGGGGGAACTATAATTCACCCCTCCACTTT. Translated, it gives CASLAGGNYNSPLHF. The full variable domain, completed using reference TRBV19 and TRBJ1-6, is DGGITQSPKYLFRKEGQNVTLSCEQNLNHDAMYWYRQDPGQGLRLIYYSQIVNDFQKGDIAEGYSVSREKKESFPLTVTSAQKNPTAFYLCASLAGGNYNSPLHFGNGTRLTVT.

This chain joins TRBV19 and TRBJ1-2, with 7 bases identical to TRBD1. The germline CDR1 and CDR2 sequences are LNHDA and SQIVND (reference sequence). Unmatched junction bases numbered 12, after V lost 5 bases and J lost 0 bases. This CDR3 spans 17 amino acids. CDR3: CASSSQGRDRANYGYTF. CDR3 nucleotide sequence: TGTGCCAGTAGTTCCCAGGGGCGGGACAGAGCTAACTATGGCTACACCTTC. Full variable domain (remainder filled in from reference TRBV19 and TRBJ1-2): DGGITQSPKYLFRKEGQNVTLSCEQNLNHDAMYWYRQDPGQGLRLIYYSQIVNDFQKGDIAEGYSVSREKKESFPLTVTSAQKNPTAFYLCASSSQGRDRANYGYTFGSGTRLTVV.

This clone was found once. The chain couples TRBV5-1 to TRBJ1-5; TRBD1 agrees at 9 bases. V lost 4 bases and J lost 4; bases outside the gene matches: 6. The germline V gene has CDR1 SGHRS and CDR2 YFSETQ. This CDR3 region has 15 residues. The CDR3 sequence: CASSEQGAGNQPQHF. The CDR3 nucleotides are TGCGCCAGCAGCGAACAGGGGGCTGGAAATCAGCCCCAGCATTTT.

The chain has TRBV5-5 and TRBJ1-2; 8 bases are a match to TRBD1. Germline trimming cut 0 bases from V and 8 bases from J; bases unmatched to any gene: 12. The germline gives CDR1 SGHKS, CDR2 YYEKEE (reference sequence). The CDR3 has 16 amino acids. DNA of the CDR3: TGTGCCAGCAGCTTGGGGCCCCTGCAGGGGGCGCAGGGCTACACCTTC. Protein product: CASSLGPLQGAQGYTF.

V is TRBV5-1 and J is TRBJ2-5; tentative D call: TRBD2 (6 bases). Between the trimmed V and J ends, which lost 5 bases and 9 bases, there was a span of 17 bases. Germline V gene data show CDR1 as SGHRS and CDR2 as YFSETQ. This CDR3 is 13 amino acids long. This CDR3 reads CASSYIGGEAQYF. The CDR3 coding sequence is TGCGCCAGCAGTTATATTGGCGGGGAGGCCCAGTACTTC.

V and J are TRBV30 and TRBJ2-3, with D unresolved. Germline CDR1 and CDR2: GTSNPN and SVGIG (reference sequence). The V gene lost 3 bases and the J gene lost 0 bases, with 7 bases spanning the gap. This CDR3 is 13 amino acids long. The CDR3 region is CAWSPSSTDTQYF. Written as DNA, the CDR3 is TGTGCCTGGAGCCCTTCTAGCACAGATACGCAGTATTTT.

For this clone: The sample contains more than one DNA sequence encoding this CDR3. The CDR3 spells CASSLSGQGGEKLFF. CDR3 coding DNA: TGCGCCAGCAGCTTGTCCGGACAGGGCGGAGAAAAACTGTTTTTT. This sequence joins TRBV5-1 and TRBJ1-4; 8 positions agree with TRBD1. Unmatched junction bases numbered 7, after V lost 1 base and J lost 8 bases. This CDR3 spans 15 amino acids. From germline, CDR1 is SGHRS and CDR2 YFSETQ.

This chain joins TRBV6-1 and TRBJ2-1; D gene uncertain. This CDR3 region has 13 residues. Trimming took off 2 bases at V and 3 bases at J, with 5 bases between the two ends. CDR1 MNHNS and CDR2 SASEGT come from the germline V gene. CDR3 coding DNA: TGTGCCAGCAGTGAAAACAGCTACAATGAGCAGTTCTTC. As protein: CASSENSYNEQFF.